These T cell receptor beta chains were read from a single sample in a study of lymphopenia after photon versus proton radiotherapy. TCRdb keeps only in-frame clones here, not all; method: immunoSEQ multiplex PCR. The repertoire includes 53,000 or so clones, 80% to 90% of them detected once, and 29% sits in the top ten. The source material was peripheral blood, sampled from a patient treated with photon-based radiotherapy. The source is a man between 45 and 60 years old with gastric cancer. Each CDR3 is given with its conserved first and last residue. D genes are given only for firm matches. Some rows have no size entry. The others give once, few or many, or a class for an expanded clone.

cdr3_nt: TGTGCCAGCTCATCGAGCCAAGAGACCCAGTACTTC; cdr3_aa: CASSSSQETQYF; clone_size: .; d_call: .; j_call: TRBJ2-5; v_call: TRBV18
cdr3_nt: TGTGCCAGCAGTGGGACGGGACAGGGATTGGTTAGCACAGATACGCAGTATTTT; cdr3_aa: CASSGTGQGLVSTDTQYF; clone_size: .; d_call: TRBD1; j_call: TRBJ2-3; v_call: TRBV7-7
cdr3_nt: TGTGCCAGCAGTGTTTTTGGCAACGTGCAGTTCTTC; cdr3_aa: CASSVFGNVQFF; clone_size: .; d_call: .; j_call: TRBJ2-1; v_call: TRBV6-1
cdr3_nt: TGTGCCAGCAGTGACGAGGGCCGAGCGGAAGATACGCAGTATTTT; cdr3_aa: CASSDEGRAEDTQYF; clone_size: once; d_call: .; j_call: TRBJ2-3; v_call: TRBV6-4
cdr3_nt: TGTGCCAGCGGGGGACAGGTCGGTCAGCCCCAGCATTTT; cdr3_aa: CASGGQVGQPQHF; clone_size: .; d_call: TRBD1; j_call: TRBJ1-5; v_call: TRBV5-8
cdr3_nt: TGTGCCAGCAGTTACTCGAGGGAGGACACTGAAGCTTTCTTT; cdr3_aa: CASSYSREDTEAFF; clone_size: few; d_call: .; j_call: TRBJ1-1; v_call: TRBV6-5
cdr3_nt: TGCGCCAGCAAACCGGGACTAGCGGTTTACGAGCAGTACTTC; cdr3_aa: CASKPGLAVYEQYF; clone_size: .; d_call: TRBD2; j_call: TRBJ2-7; v_call: TRBV5-1
cdr3_nt: TGTGCCAGCAGCTCCCGGGGCTCTGGAAACACCATATATTTT; cdr3_aa: CASSSRGSGNTIYF; clone_size: .; d_call: .; j_call: TRBJ1-3; v_call: TRBV11-3
cdr3_nt: TGTGCCAGCAGCTTATCTAGGCACACCGGGGAGCTGTTTTTT; cdr3_aa: CASSLSRHTGELFF; clone_size: .; d_call: .; j_call: TRBJ2-2; v_call: TRBV11-3
cdr3_nt: TGTGCCAGCAGCTTCGGTGGCAGGGGACTGAGCACTGAAGCTTTCTTT; cdr3_aa: CASSFGGRGLSTEAFF; clone_size: few; d_call: .; j_call: TRBJ1-1; v_call: TRBV7-8
cdr3_nt: TGTGCCAGCAGCTTAGACACCTACTACGAGCAGTACTTC; cdr3_aa: CASSLDTYYEQYF; clone_size: .; d_call: .; j_call: TRBJ2-7; v_call: TRBV7-2
cdr3_nt: TGTGCCATACAGGGGGCGAGTACCGGGGAGCTGTTTTTT; cdr3_aa: CAIQGASTGELFF; clone_size: .; d_call: TRBD1; j_call: TRBJ2-2; v_call: TRBV25-1
cdr3_nt: TGTGCCAGCAGCGTTAGCGGGAGAGCATCCTACAATGAGCAGTTCTTC; cdr3_aa: CASSVSGRASYNEQFF; clone_size: .; d_call: TRBD2; j_call: TRBJ2-1; v_call: TRBV9
cdr3_nt: TGTGCCAGCAGCCCTCGAGGAGGCTCTGGGGCCAACGTCCTGACTTTC; cdr3_aa: CASSPRGGSGANVLTF; clone_size: .; d_call: .; j_call: TRBJ2-6; v_call: TRBV7-6
cdr3_nt: TGTGCCAGCAGTGTATTTCAGCTCTTCGGGGGCACCGGGGAGCTGTTTTTT; cdr3_aa: CASSVFQLFGGTGELFF; clone_size: .; d_call: .; j_call: TRBJ2-2; v_call: TRBV28
cdr3_nt: TGCGCCAGCAGCCAAGATTTTGCAGGGGGCTACACTGAAGCTTTCTTT; cdr3_aa: CASSQDFAGGYTEAFF; clone_size: once; d_call: TRBD1; j_call: TRBJ1-1; v_call: TRBV4-3